This entry features one T cell receptor (beta chain) sequence. These data belong to a study of blood T cell repertoires in COVID-19. TCRdb's copy holds only in-frame clones and misses some; the assay was immunoSEQ multiplex PCR. The table has about 160,000 clones, about 85% seen once. V lost 0 bases, J lost 2 bases, and 16 bases lay in between. CDR1 and CDR2 (germline): SGHKS, YYEKEE (reference sequence). The CDR3 totals 17 residues. The TCR comes from a woman aged 35 to 49 with acute COVID-19. V usage is TRBV5-5 and J usage is TRBJ2-3; D perhaps matches TRBD2 (5 bases). The sample comprised PBMCs or T cells enriched from blood (not recorded which). CDR3 coding DNA: TGTGCCAGCAGCTTGGCACGGGCGGGCACTTTCACAGATACGCAGTATTTT. Translating gives CASSLARAGTFTDTQYF.